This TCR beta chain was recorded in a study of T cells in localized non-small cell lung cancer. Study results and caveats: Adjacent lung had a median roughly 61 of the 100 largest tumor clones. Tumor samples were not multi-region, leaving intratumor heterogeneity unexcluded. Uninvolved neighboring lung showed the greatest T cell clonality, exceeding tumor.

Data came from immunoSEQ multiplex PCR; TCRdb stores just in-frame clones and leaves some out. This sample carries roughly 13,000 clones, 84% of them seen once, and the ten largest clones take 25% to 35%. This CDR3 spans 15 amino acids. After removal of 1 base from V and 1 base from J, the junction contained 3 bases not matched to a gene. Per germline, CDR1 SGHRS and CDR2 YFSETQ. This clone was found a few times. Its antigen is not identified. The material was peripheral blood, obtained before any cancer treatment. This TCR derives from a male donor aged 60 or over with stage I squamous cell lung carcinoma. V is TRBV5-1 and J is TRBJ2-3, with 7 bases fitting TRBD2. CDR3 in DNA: TGCGCCAGCAGCTTGTGGGCGGGAGGCACAGATACGCAGTATTTT. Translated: CASSLWAGGTDTQYF.